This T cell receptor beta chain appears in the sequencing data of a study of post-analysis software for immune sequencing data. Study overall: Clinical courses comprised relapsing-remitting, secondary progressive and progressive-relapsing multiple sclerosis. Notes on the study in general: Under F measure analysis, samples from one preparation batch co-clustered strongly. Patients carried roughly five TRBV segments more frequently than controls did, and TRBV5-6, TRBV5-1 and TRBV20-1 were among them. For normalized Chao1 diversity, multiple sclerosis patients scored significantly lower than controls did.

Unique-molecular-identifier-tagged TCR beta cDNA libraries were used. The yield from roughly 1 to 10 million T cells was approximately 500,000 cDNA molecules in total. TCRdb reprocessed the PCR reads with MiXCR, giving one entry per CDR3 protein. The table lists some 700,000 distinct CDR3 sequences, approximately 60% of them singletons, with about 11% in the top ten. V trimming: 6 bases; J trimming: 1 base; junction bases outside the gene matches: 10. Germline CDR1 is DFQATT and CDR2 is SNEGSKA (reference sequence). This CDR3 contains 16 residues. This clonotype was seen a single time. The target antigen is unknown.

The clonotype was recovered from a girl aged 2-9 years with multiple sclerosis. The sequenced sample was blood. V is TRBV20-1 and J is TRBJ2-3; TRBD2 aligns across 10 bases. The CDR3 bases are TGCAGTGCCCTACCACCCGGGACTAGCGGCACAGATACGCAGTATTTT. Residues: CSALPPGTSGTDTQYF.